The clone carrying this TCR beta chain appeared a few times. Its antigen is undetermined. The source of the sample is a study of early T cells in non-severe SARS-CoV-2 infection. As for the study in general: From unsorted whole blood, bulk RNA was sequenced, and the chains remained unpaired.

V lost 4 bases, J lost 6 bases, and 9 bases lay in between. There are 13 residues in the CDR3. The germline V gene has CDR1 MNHEY and CDR2 SVGAGI. Whole-study results and caveats: Sequences matched to VDJdb favored anti-spike CD8 responses, while private and CD4 specificities were missed.

TCRdb called the 5' RACE reads again in MiXCR, with one record for every CDR3 protein. The sample holds more than 55,000 distinct CDR3 sequences, around 6.5% seen once. The chain carries TRBV6-5 and TRBJ2-2; TRBD2 might be the D (6 bases). The sample consisted of whole blood, taken at baseline. The clonotype originates from an adult who was a healthcare worker with PCR-confirmed SARS-CoV-2 infection or an uninfected control (not recorded which). CDR3 residues: CASSSGSAGELFF. The CDR3 nucleotides read TGTGCCAGCAGTTCCGGGAGTGCCGGGGAGCTGTTTTTT.